The 9 T cell receptor beta chains listed next were all sequenced from one sample in a study of beta chain features in type 1 diabetes. Sequenced material consisted of expressed TCRB transcripts (all of the isolated RNA was reverse transcribed). This table comes from immunoSEQ multiplex PCR, and its TCRdb copy is limited to in-frame clones, with some not included. The data hold some 900,000 clones, with 15% to 20% observed a single time. The material sequenced was naive CD4+ T cells from blood. All receptors come from a woman between 18 and 29 years old in good health.

The sample holds a few counts of this clone. This chain links TRBV25-1 with TRBJ1-4, with 7 positions matching TRBD1. This CDR3 comprises 13 residues. The germline CDR1 and CDR2 sequences are MGHDK and SYGVNS. The trim removed 10 bases at V and 5 bases at J, leaving 7 bases unmatched. CDR3 nucleotide sequence: TGTGCCATTAGGGACAGAAAAAATGAAAAACTGTTTTTT. This gives the protein CAIRDRKNEKLFF.

The rearrangement uses TRBV21-1 and TRBJ2-3; TRBD2, the D gene given by the table, was not confirmed from the DNA. TRBV21-1 is reported as a pseudogene. This CDR3 spans 17 amino acids. The CDR3 spells CASSNFTSGRSTDTQYF. The DNA of the CDR3 is TGTGCCAGCAGCAATTTTACTAGCGGGAGATCTACAGATACGCAGTATTTT.

The chain carries TRBV30 and TRBJ2-6; 11 bases are a match to TRBD2. The V gene's germline CDR1 is GTSNPN and CDR2 SVGIG (reference sequence). The length of the CDR3 is 19 residues. V lost 3 bases and J lost 0; bases outside the gene matches: 10. This CDR3 is CAWRACGLAGYSGANVLTF. CDR3 nucleotide sequence: TGTGCCTGGAGGGCCTGCGGACTAGCGGGCTACTCTGGGGCCAACGTCCTGACTTTC.

This clone was seen a handful of times. The chain links TRBV25-1 to TRBJ2-5, with 10 bases that match TRBD2. Trimming at V came to 4 bases and at J to 2 bases, leaving 4 bases not matched to a gene. The germline gives CDR1 MGHDK, CDR2 SYGVNS. The CDR3 is 15 amino acids. CDR3 residues: CASSGTSGAQETQYF. CDR3 DNA sequence: TGTGCCAGCAGTGGGACTAGCGGCGCTCAAGAGACCCAGTACTTC.

The J gene is TRBJ1-1, the V gene TRBV29-1; D gene uncertain. CDR1 and CDR2 from the germline V gene are SQVTM and ANQGSEA. The CDR3 has 13 residues. V was trimmed by 5 bases and J by 0 bases, leaving 10 bases between them. The CDR3 DNA reads as TGCAGCGTTCTTAACCCGTTGAACACTGAAGCTTTCTTT. Translation: CSVLNPLNTEAFF.

The rearrangement uses TRBV5-1 and TRBJ2-5, with D unclear. CDR1 and CDR2 (germline): SGHRS, YFSETQ. This CDR3 contains 15 residues. V shed 4 bases and J shed 3 bases, with 16 bases lying between them. CDR3 DNA: TGCGCCAGCAGCCCTTCCTTGATTCTGGAAGAGACCCAGTACTTC. It is translated as CASSPSLILEETQYF. Looking up the rest from reference TRBV5-1 and TRBJ2-5 gives the full variable domain: KAGVTQTPRYLIKTRGQQVTLSCSPISGHRSVSWYQQTPGQGLQFLFEYFSETQRNKGNFPGRFSGRQFSNSRSEMNVSTLELGDSALYLCASSPSLILEETQYFGPGTRLLVL.

The chain joins TRBV5-1 to TRBJ2-6; D is perhaps TRBD2 (7 bases). This CDR3 comprises 17 residues. Trimming removed 4 bases at V and 1 base at J, with 15 bases between. Germline V gene lookup returns CDR1 SGHRS and CDR2 YFSETQ. The CDR3 region is CASSSQAGASGANVLTF. The CDR3 nucleotides read TGCGCCAGCAGCAGTCAGGCGGGGGCATCTGGGGCCAACGTCCTGACTTTC.

The V call is TRBV9, the J call TRBJ2-1; D unresolved. Germline V lookup: CDR1 SGDLS, CDR2 YYNGEE. Trimming removed 4 bases at V and 7 bases at J, with 18 bases between. The length of the CDR3 is 15 residues. The CDR3 loop is CASSSRLGSGNEQFF. The CDR3 DNA reads as TGTGCCAGCAGCTCAAGGTTGGGCTCCGGGAATGAGCAGTTCTTC.

The table lists this clone with a few counts. This chain uses TRBV4-2 with TRBJ1-2; D perhaps matches TRBD1 (5 bases). Looked up from germline, CDR1 is LGHNA and CDR2 is YNFKEQ. Trimming shortened V by 1 base and J by 0 bases, and 12 bases separated the two germline ends. The CDR3 covers 16 residues. In nucleotides, the CDR3 is TGTGCCAGCAGCCAAGTAACGGGGACGGCTAACTATGGCTACACCTTC. Protein product: CASSQVTGTANYGYTF.